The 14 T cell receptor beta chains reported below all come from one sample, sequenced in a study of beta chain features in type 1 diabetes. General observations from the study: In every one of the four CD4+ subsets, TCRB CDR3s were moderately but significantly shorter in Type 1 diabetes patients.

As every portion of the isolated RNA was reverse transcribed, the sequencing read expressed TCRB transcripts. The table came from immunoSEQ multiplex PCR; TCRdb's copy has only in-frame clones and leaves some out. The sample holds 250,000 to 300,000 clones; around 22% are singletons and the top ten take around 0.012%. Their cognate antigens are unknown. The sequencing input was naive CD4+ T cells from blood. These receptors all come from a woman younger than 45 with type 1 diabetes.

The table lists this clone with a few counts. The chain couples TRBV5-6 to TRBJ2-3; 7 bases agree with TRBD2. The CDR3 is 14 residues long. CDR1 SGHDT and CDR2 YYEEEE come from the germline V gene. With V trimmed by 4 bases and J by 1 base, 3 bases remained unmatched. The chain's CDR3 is CASSVAGGTDTQYF. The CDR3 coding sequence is TGTGCCAGCAGCGTGGCGGGGGGCACAGATACGCAGTATTTT.

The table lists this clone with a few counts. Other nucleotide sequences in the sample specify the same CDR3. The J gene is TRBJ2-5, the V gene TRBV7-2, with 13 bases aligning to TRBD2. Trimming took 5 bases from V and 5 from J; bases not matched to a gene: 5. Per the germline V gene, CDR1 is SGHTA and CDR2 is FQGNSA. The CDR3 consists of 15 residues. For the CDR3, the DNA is TGTGCCAGCAGCCGGACTAGCGGGAGCGGGGAGACCCAGTACTTC. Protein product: CASSRTSGSGETQYF. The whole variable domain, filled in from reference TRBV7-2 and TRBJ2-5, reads GAGVSQSPSNKVTEKGKDVELRCDPISGHTALYWYRQSLGQGLEFLIYFQGNSAPDKSGLPSDRFSAERTGGSVSTLTIQRTQQEDSAVYLCASSRTSGSGETQYFGPGTRLLVL.

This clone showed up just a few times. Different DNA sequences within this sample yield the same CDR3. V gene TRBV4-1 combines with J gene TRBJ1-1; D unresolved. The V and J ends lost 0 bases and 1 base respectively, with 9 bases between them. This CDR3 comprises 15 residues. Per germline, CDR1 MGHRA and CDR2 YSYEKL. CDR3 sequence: CASSQDRGGNTEAFF. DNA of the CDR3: TGCGCCAGCAGCCAAGATCGTGGAGGGAACACTGAAGCTTTCTTT.

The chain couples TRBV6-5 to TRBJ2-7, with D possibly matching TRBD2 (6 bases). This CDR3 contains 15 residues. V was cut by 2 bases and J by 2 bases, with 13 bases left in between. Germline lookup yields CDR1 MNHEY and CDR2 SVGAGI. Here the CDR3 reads CASSYEAGRTYEQYF. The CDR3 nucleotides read TGTGCCAGCAGTTACGAGGCGGGACGGACCTACGAGCAGTACTTC.

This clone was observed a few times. This CDR3 is CATSRGLADYEQYF. CDR3 coding DNA: TGTGCCACCAGCAGGGGACTAGCTGACTACGAGCAGTACTTC. The rearrangement links TRBV15 to TRBJ2-7; 9 bases fit TRBD2. The CDR3 is 14 amino acids. Losses at the gene ends were 3 bases for V and 3 bases for J; bases not matched to a gene: 3. Germline lookup yields CDR1 LNHNV and CDR2 YYDKDF (reference sequence).

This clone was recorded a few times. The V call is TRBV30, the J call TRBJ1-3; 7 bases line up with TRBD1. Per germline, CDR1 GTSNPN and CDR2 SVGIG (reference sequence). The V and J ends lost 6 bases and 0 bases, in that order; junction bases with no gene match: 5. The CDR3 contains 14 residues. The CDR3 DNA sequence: TGTGCCTGTGAGCCAGGGGGCTCTGGAAACACCATATATTTT. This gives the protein CACEPGGSGNTIYF. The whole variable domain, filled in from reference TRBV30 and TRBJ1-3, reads SQTIHQWPATLVQPVGSPLSLECTVEGTSNPNLYWYRQAAGRGLQLLFYSVGIGQISSEVPQNLSASRPQDRQFILSSKKLLLSDSGFYLCACEPGGSGNTIYFGEGSWLTVV.

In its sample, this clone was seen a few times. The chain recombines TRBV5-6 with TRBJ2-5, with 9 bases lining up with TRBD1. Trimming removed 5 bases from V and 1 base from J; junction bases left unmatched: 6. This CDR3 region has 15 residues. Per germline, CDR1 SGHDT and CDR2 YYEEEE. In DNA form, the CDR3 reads TGTGCCAGCAGTGGGGGACAGGGACCCCAAGAGACCCAGTACTTC. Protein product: CASSGGQGPQETQYF.

The CDR3 DNA is TGTGCCAGCAGCCTTCCCGGGACTAGCGGGTCGTACGTCACAGATACGCAGTATTTT. Protein sequence: CASSLPGTSGSYVTDTQYF. The chain carries TRBV7-2 and TRBJ2-3; 12 bases agree with TRBD2. J gave up 2 bases and V 5 bases, and 14 bases lay outside the gene matches. The CDR3 extends over 19 amino acids. Germline V lookup: CDR1 SGHTA, CDR2 FQGNSA.

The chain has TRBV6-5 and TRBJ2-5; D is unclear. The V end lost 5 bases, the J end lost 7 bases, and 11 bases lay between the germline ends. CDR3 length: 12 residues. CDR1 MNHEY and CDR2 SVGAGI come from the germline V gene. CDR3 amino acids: CASSDPSRTQYF. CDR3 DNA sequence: TGTGCCAGCAGTGACCCTAGTCGGACCCAGTACTTC.

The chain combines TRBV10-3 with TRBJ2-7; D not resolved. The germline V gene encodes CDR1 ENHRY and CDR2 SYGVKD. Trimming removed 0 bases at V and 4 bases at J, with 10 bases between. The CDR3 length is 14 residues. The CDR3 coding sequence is TGTGCCATCAGTGAGTCGAGTGGGCTGTACGAGCAGTACTTC. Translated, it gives CAISESSGLYEQYF.

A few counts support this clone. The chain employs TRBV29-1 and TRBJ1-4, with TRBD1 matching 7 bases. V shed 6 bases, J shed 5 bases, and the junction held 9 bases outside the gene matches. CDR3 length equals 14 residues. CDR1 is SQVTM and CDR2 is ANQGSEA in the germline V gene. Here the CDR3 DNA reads TGCAGCGTCTACACGACAGGGAAGAATGAAAAACTGTTTTTT. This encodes CSVYTTGKNEKLFF.

The CDR3, as DNA: TGTGCCAGCAGCCAAGATCCCAGGGTATCGGATACGCAGTATTTT. It yields the protein CASSQDPRVSDTQYF. The chain uses TRBV4-2 and TRBJ2-3, with a possible D match to TRBD1 (5 bases). This CDR3 comprises 15 residues. CDR1 and CDR2 from the germline V gene are LGHNA and YNFKEQ. V was cut by 0 bases and J by 6 bases, with 13 bases left in between.

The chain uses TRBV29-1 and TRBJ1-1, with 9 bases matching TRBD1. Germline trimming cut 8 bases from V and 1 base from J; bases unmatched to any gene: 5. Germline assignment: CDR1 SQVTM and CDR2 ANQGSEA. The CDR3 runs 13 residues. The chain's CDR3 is CSFGTGKNTEAFF. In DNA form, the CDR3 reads TGCAGCTTCGGGACAGGGAAGAACACTGAAGCTTTCTTT. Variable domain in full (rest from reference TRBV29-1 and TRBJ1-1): SAVISQKPSRDICQRGTSLTIQCQVDSQVTMMFWYRQQPGQSLTLIATANQGSEATYESGFVIDKFPISRPNLTFSTLTVSNMSPEDSSIYLCSFGTGKNTEAFFGQGTRLTVV.

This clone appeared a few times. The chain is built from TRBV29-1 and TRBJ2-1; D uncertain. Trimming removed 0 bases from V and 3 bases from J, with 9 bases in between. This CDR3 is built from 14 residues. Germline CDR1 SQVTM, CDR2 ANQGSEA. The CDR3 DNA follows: TGCAGCGTTGAAGATCCAGCGAACTACAATGAGCAGTTCTTC. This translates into CSVEDPANYNEQFF.